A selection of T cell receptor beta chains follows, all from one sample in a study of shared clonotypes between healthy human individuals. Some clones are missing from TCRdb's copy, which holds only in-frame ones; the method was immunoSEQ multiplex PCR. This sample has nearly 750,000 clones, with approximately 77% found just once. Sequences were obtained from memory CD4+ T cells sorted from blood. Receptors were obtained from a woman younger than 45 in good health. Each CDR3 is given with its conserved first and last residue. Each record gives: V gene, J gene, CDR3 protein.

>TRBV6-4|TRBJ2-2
CASSEGGNTGELFF
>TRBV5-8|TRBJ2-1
CASSPPRASGRNNEQFF
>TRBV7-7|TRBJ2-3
CASSPDRGTDTQYF
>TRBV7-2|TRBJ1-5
CASSPNADQPQHF
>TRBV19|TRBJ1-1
CASSTLAWGTEAFF
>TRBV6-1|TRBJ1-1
CASSRFENTEAFF
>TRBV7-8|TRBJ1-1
CASSLGARGQVNTEAFF
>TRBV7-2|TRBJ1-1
CASSQAAVLNTEAFF
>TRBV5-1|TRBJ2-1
CASSIGSRDEQFF
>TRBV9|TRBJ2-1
CASSVAVRDAYNEQFF
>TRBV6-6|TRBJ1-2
CASSPFRTGNYGYTF
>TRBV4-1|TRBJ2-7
CASSPRVGYEQYF
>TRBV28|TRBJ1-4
CASSVSPRELFF
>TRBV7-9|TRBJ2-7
CASSLVRDVTHEQYF
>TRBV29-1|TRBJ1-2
CSVELVTGGSGYTF
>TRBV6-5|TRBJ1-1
CASSYLSLDANTEAFF
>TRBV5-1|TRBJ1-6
CASSLDSPAKNSPLHF
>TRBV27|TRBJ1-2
CASSLSVAQGAPGYTF
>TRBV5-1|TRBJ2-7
CASSLFASGGLPYEQYF
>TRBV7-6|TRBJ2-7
CASSLDYGTSSEQYF
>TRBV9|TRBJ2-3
CASSVGDRPDTQYF
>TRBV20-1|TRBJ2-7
CSARDNYEQYF
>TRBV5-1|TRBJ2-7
CASSLAGESLPEQYF
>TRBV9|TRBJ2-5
CASSVGLGASGPQETQYF
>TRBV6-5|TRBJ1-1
CASSYLGQGRTEAFF
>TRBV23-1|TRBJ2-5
CASSLSGTMGSGETQYF
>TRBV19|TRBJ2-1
CATRLAGGPGEQFF
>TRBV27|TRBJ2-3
CASSFGMVAANTDTQYF
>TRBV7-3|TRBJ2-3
CASSSEGADTQYF
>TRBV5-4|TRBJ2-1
CASSRRTSGTDYNEQFF
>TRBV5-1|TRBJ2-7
CASSAAGGSYEQYF
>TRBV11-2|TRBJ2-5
CASSLVDQQETQYF
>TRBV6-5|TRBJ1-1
CASRRGVSNTEAFF
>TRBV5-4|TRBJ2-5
CASSVDEETQYF
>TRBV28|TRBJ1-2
CASTLGQFLNYGYTF
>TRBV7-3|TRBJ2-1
CASSLNNEQFF
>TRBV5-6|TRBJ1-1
CASSLLTGWTEAFF
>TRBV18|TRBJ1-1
CASSPPFGNTEAFF
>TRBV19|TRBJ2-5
CASRTRGSGETQYF
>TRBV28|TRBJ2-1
CASTLEFGTGSNNEQFF
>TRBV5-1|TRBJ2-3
CASSLKTSGVPTDTQYF
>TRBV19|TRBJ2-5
CASSINGPGLTKETQYF
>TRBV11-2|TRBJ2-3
CASSRRLAGGHPGTQYF
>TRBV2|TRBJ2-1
CASSETRTINEQFF
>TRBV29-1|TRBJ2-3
CSVYVGGADTQYF
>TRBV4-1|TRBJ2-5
CARPGGTQYF
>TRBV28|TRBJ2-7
CASSPHTSGSPYEQYF
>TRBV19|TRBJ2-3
CATRGETDTQYF
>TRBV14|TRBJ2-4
CASSHSSSSKNIQYF